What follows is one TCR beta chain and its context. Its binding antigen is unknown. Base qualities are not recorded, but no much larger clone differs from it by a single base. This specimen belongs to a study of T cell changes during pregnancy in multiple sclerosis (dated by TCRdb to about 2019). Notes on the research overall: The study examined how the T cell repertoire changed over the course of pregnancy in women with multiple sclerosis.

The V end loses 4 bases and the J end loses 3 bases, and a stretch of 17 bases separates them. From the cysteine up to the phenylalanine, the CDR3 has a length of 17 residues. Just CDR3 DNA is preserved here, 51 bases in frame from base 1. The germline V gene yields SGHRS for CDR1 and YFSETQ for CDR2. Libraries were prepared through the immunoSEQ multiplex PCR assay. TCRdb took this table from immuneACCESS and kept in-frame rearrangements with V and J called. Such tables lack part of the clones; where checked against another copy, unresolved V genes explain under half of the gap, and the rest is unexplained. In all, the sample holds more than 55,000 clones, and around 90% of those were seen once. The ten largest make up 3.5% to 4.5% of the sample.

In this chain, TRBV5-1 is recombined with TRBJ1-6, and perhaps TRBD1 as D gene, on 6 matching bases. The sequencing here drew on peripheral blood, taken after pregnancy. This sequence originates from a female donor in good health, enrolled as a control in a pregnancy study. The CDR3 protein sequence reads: CASSLNSQTGYNSPLHF. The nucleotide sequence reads TGCGCCAGCAGCCTCAATTCCCAGACAGGCTATAATTCACCCCTCCACTTT.